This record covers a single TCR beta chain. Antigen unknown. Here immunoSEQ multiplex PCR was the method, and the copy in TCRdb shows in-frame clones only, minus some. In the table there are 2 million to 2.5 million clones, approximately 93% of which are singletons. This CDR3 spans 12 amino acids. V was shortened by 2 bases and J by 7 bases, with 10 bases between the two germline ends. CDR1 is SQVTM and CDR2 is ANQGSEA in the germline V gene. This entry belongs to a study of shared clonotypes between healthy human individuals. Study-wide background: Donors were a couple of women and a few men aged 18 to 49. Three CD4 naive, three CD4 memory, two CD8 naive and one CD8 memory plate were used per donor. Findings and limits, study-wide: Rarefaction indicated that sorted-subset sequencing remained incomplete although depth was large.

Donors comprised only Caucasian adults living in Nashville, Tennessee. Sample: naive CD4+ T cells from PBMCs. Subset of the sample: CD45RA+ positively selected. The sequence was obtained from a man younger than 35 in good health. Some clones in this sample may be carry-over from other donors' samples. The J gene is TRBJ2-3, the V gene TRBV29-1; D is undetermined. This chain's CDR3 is CSVEYRLNTQYF. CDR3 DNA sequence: TGCAGCGTTGAATACAGATTAAATACGCAGTATTTT.